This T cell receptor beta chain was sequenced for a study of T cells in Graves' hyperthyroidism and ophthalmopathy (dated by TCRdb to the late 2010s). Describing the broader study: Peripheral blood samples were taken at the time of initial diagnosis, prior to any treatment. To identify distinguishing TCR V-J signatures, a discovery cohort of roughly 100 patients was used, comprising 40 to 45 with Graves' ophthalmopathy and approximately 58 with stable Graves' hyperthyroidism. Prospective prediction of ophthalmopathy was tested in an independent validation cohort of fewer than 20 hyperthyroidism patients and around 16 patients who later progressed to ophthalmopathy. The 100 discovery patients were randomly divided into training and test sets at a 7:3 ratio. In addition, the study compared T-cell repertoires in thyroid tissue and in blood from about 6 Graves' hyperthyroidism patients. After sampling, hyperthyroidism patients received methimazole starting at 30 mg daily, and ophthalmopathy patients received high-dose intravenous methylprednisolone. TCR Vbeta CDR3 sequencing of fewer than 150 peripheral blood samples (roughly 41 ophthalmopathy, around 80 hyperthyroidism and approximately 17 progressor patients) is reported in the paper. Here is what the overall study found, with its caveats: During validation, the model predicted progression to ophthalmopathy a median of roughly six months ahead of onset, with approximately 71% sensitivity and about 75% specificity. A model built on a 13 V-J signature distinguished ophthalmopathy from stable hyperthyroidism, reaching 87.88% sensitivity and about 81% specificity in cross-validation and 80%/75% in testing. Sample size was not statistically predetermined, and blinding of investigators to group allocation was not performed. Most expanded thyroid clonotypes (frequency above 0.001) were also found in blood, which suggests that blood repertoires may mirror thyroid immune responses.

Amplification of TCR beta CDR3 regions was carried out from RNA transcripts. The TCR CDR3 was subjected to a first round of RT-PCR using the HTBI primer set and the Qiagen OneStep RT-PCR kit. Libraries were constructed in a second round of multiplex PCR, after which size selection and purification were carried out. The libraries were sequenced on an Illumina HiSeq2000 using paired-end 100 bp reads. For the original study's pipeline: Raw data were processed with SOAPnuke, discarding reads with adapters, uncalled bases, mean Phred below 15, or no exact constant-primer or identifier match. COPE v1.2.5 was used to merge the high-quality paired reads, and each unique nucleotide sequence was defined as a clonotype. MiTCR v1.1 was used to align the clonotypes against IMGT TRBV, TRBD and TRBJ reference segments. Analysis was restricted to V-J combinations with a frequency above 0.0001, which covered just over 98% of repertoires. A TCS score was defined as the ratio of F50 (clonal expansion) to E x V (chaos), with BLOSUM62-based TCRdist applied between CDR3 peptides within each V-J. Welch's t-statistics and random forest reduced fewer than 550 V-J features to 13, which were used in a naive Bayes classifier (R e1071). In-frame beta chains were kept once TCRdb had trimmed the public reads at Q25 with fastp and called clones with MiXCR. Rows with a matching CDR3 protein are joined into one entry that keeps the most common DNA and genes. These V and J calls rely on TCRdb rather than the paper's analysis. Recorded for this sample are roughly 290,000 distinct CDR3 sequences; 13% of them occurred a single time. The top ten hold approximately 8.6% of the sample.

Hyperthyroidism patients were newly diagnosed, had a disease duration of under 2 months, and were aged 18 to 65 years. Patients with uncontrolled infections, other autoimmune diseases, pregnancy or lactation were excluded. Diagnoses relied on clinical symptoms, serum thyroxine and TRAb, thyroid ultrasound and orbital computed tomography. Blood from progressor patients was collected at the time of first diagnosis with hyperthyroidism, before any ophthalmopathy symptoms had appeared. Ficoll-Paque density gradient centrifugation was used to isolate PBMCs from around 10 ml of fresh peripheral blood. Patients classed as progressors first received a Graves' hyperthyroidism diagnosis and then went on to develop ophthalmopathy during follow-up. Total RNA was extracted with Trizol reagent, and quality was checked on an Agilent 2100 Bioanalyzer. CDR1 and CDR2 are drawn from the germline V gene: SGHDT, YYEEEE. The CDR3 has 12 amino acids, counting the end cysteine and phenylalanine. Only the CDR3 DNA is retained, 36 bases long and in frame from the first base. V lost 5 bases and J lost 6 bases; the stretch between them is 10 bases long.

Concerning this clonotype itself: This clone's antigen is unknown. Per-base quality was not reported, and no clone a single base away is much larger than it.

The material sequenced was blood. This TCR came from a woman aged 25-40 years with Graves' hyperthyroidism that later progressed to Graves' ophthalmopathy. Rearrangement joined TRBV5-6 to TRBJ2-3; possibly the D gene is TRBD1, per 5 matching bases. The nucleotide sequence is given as TGTGCCAGCAGGTTAGGGGCCGATACGCAGTATTTT. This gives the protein CASRLGADTQYF.